This T cell receptor (beta chain) was identified during a study of CD8+ T cells in alopecia areata. V shed 6 bases and J shed 6 bases, with 21 bases lying between them. The germline V gene has CDR1 MNHEY and CDR2 SVGAGI. The CDR3 runs 15 residues. Treatment given: oral pan-JAK inhibitor, 5-10 mg twice daily. Points from the study as a whole: Lesional scalp displayed greater clonality than normal scalp, most notably in alopecia totalis/universalis. Many expanded lesional clones stayed in scalp and blood while on tofacitinib. Relative to mice, TCR sharing across patients was less clear, a difference possibly HLA-related.

As to this clone: Its antigen remains unknown.

Following RNA extraction, reverse transcription yielded cDNA that acted as the sequencing template. Assay used: immunoSEQ multiplex PCR; TCRdb lists only in-frame clones, some missing. The sample shows about 60,000 clones, about half of them seen only once. The source of this sequence is a human donor with alopecia areata. V and J are TRBV6-5 and TRBJ2-7; weak D call: TRBD1 (6 bases). Source: CD8+ T cells sorted from blood, taken at approximately week 36, from a patient treated with tofacitinib. CDR3 bases: TGTGCCAGCAGCCCCGAAGTGGGGACAACCTCCGAGCAGTACTTC. This translates into CASSPEVGTTSEQYF.